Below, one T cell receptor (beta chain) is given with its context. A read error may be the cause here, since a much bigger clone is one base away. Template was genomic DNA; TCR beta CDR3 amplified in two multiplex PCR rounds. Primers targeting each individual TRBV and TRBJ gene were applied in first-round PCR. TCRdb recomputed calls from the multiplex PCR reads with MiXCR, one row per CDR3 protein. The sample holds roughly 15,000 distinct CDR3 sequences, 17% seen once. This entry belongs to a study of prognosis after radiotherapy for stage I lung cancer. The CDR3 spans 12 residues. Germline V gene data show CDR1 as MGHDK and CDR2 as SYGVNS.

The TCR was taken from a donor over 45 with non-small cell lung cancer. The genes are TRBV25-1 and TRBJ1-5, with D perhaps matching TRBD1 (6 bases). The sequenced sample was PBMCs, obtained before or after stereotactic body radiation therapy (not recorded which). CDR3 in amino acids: CAISEGGQPQHF. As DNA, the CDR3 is TGTGCCATCAGTGAAGGGGGTCAGCCCCAGCATTTT.